This T cell receptor (beta chain) was profiled in a study of radiation and T cells in renal cell carcinoma. Study observations and caveats: Dominant CDR3 motifs were more common in irradiated tumors than controls.

As to this clone: What it recognizes is unknown.

The CDR3 has 15 amino acids. V dropped 0 bases and J dropped 6; count of bases not matched to a gene: 5. Germline values: CDR1 SGDLS, CDR2 YYNGEE. The table came from immunoSEQ multiplex PCR; TCRdb's copy has only in-frame clones and leaves some out. The data hold approximately 16,000 clones, with 50% to 60% observed a single time. Noted treatment: treatment-naive control, cytoreductive nephrectomy. The origin of this receptor is a middle-aged man with renal cell carcinoma. Specimen: tumor tissue, collected from a patient whose treatment was nephrectomy without radiotherapy. This sequence joins TRBV9 and TRBJ2-3; 9 positions agree with TRBD2. CDR3 region: CASSVEDSGSDTQYF. The CDR3 DNA reads TGTGCCAGCAGCGTAGAGGATAGCGGGAGTGATACGCAGTATTTT.